Listed here are 9 T cell receptor beta chains from one sample, sequenced in a study of type 1 regulatory T cells. General study findings and limits: Compared with non-type 1 regulatory T cells, type 1 regulatory T cells showed a more restricted TCR repertoire.

From the reads, TCRdb called clonotypes with MiXCR, one entry per CDR3 protein. Of about 71,000 distinct CDR3 sequences in the sample, less than 25% were seen once. No antigen is known for these receptors. The sample comprised cultured type 1 regulatory T (Tr1) cells, either the whole culture or a sorted fraction (not recorded which). The source of these receptors is a human donor in good health.

This clonotype was seen a handful of times. This chain joins TRBV7-9 and TRBJ1-2; 8 bases are shared with TRBD1. The junction had 5 bases not matched to a gene; V was cut back by 5 bases and J by 3 bases. CDR1 and CDR2 from the germline V gene are SEHNR and FQNEAQ (reference sequence). The CDR3 extends over 14 amino acids. CDR3 in amino acids: CASSARQGHYGYTF. The CDR3 DNA reads as TGTGCCAGCAGCGCCCGACAGGGGCACTATGGCTACACCTTC. The full variable domain, in which reference TRBV7-9 and TRBJ1-2 provide the parts outside the CDR3, is DTGVSQNPRHKITKRGQNVTFRCDPISEHNRLYWYRQTLGQGPEFLTYFQNEAQLEKSRLLSDRFSAERPKGSFSTLEIQRTEQGDSAMYLCASSARQGHYGYTFGSGTRLTVV.

This clonotype was observed at least ten times. The chain links TRBV20-1 to TRBJ2-1; possibly TRBD1 or TRBD2 for D (6 bases each). V lost 3 bases, J lost 9 bases, and 12 bases lay in between. The CDR3 totals 12 residues. Germline CDR1 DFQATT, CDR2 SNEGSKA (reference sequence). DNA of the CDR3: TGCAGTGCTAGTCCCGAGGGGGGTGAGCAGTTCTTC. Translated: CSASPEGGEQFF.

The CDR3 DNA reads as TGCAGTGCTAGATCCCCGGGAGGGCCCGGGAATGAGCAGTTCTTC. Amino acid sequence: CSARSPGGPGNEQFF. The chain carries TRBV20-1 and TRBJ2-1; 8 positions match TRBD2. Germline V gene sequence: CDR1 DFQATT, CDR2 SNEGSKA (reference sequence). The CDR3 is 15 amino acids. With 2 bases clipped from V and 7 bases from J, the junction kept 10 bases outside the gene matches.

This clonotype was counted between two and nine times. CDR3 bases: TGTGCCAGCAGTGGTGAGGAAGCTTTCTTT. This codes for CASSGEEAFF. The gene calls are TRBV6-6 and TRBJ1-1; D is uncertain. Germline V gene lookup returns CDR1 MNHNY and CDR2 SVGAGI (reference sequence). CDR3 length equals 10 residues. Trimming shortened V by 5 bases and J by 8 bases, and 6 bases separated the two germline ends.

This clonotype was found a few times. V and J are TRBV18 and TRBJ2-1, with D unresolved. CDR1 and CDR2 (germline): KGHSH, LQKENI. V was pared by 2 bases and J by 0 bases, with 8 bases between. CDR3 length: 15 residues. The CDR3 is CASSPIRSSYNEQFF. In DNA form, the CDR3 reads TGTGCCAGCTCACCAATCCGAAGCTCCTACAATGAGCAGTTCTTC.

J is TRBJ2-1 and V is TRBV7-2, with D unresolved. V gave up 0 bases and J gave up 11 bases, with 5 bases separating them. This CDR3 is built from 11 residues. Germline lookup yields CDR1 SGHTA and CDR2 FQGNSA. As DNA, the CDR3 is TGTGCCAGCAGCTTAGCTTGGCAGCAGTTCTTC. The encoded protein is CASSLAWQQFF.

This chain uses TRBV12-3 or TRBV12-4 with TRBJ2-7; D is possibly TRBD1 (5 bases). The CDR3 has 16 residues. Trimming removed 5 bases from V and 2 bases from J, with 19 bases in between. The CDR3 reads CASSQTIGQGTYEQYF. As DNA, the CDR3 is TGTGCCAGCAGTCAAACCATCGGCCAGGGAACCTACGAGCAGTACTTC.

This chain links TRBV7-3 with TRBJ1-6; tentative D call: TRBD1 (5 bases). The CDR3 is 13 residues long. With 5 bases removed from V and 4 bases from J, the gap between germline ends came to 6 bases. CDR1 and CDR2 (germline): SGHTA, FQGTGA. The CDR3 spells CASSGGYNSPLHF. The CDR3 coding sequence is TGTGCCAGCAGCGGGGGATATAATTCACCCCTCCACTTT.

This clonotype has just a few counts. The chain couples TRBV5-1 to TRBJ1-2, with D tentatively TRBD1 (6 bases). The V end was cut by 0 bases, the J end by 1 base, with 16 bases between. The CDR3 is 17 amino acids. Germline CDR1 is SGHRS and CDR2 is YFSETQ. DNA for the CDR3: TGCGCCAGCAGCTTGGTAGGGGCAGGGGCGAATAACTATGGCTACACCTTC. The encoded protein is CASSLVGAGANNYGYTF.